Listed below are T cell receptor beta chains from one sample, sequenced in a study of long-term antiretroviral therapy in people with HIV. Profiled with immunoSEQ multiplex PCR; TCRdb holds only in-frame clones, not every one. Of 30,000 to 50,000 clones listed, 86% are singletons. This specimen was unsorted PBMCs, taken just before starting antiretroviral therapy. Receptor source: a woman aged 18-35 years with HIV. The CDR3 runs from the conserved cysteine through the conserved F or W. The order of the fields is J gene, V gene, clone size, D gene, CDR3 protein, CDR3 DNA. D genes are given only for firm matches. The listing skips clone size in some rows; elsewhere it reads once, few, many or a size class.

J gene: TRBJ2-7
V gene: TRBV28
clone size: .
D gene: TRBD2
CDR3 protein: CASSPHPAGDHEQYF
CDR3 DNA: TGTGCCAGCAGTCCCCACCCGGCGGGAGACCACGAGCAGTACTTC

J gene: TRBJ2-7
V gene: TRBV9
clone size: few
D gene: .
CDR3 protein: CASSVEEGGSYEQYF
CDR3 DNA: TGTGCCAGCAGCGTAGAAGAAGGAGGATCCTACGAGCAGTACTTC

J gene: TRBJ2-4
V gene: TRBV13
clone size: .
D gene: TRBD2
CDR3 protein: CASSSGTSGRFAKNIQYF
CDR3 DNA: TGTGCCAGCAGTTCCGGGACTAGCGGGAGGTTCGCCAAAAACATTCAGTACTTC

J gene: TRBJ2-4
V gene: TRBV11-2
clone size: .
D gene: .
CDR3 protein: CASSLNWYRAKNIQYF
CDR3 DNA: TGTGCCAGCAGCCTCAACTGGTATAGAGCCAAAAACATTCAGTACTTC

J gene: TRBJ1-1
V gene: TRBV21-1
clone size: .
D gene: .
CDR3 protein: CASSKEDHMNTEAFF
CDR3 DNA: TGTGCCAGCAGCAAAGAAGACCACATGAACACTGAAGCTTTCTTT

J gene: TRBJ2-1
V gene: TRBV7-9
clone size: .
D gene: .
CDR3 protein: CARDSGGGGDEQFF
CDR3 DNA: TGTGCCCGCGACTCGGGAGGGGGCGGCGATGAGCAGTTCTTC

J gene: TRBJ2-3
V gene: TRBV19
clone size: .
D gene: TRBD2
CDR3 protein: CASTNMAGARTDTQYF
CDR3 DNA: TGTGCCAGTACCAACATGGCGGGAGCGAGGACAGATACGCAGTATTTT

J gene: TRBJ2-7
V gene: TRBV28
clone size: .
D gene: .
CDR3 protein: CASGRGGLLFGQYF
CDR3 DNA: TGTGCCAGCGGACGAGGTGGTCTTTTATTTGGGCAGTACTTC

J gene: TRBJ2-2
V gene: TRBV21-1
clone size: .
D gene: .
CDR3 protein: CASSKLGLAGDGSTGELFF
CDR3 DNA: TGTGCCAGCAGCAAACTGGGACTAGCGGGAGACGGTAGCACCGGGGAGCTGTTTTTT

J gene: TRBJ2-4
V gene: TRBV19
clone size: .
D gene: .
CDR3 protein: CASSIPSDAGLSAKNIQYF
CDR3 DNA: TGTGCCAGTAGTATACCAAGTGATGCGGGTTTATCAGCCAAAAACATTCAGTACTTC

J gene: TRBJ1-5
V gene: TRBV7-2
clone size: once
D gene: .
CDR3 protein: CASSSQGYSNQPQHF
CDR3 DNA: TGTGCCAGCAGCTCCCAGGGGTATAGCAATCAGCCCCAGCATTTT

J gene: TRBJ2-5
V gene: TRBV29-1
clone size: .
D gene: .
CDR3 protein: CSVGSQETQYF
CDR3 DNA: TGCAGCGTTGGAAGCCAAGAGACCCAGTACTTC